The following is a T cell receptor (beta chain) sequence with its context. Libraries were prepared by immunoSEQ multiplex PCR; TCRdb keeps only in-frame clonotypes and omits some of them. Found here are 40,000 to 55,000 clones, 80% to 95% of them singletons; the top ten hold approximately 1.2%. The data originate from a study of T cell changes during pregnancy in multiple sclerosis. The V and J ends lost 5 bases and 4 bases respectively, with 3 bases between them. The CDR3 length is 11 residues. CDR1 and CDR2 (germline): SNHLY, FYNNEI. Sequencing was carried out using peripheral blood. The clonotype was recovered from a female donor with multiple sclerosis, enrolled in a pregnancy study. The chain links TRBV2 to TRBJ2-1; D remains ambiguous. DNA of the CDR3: TGTGCCAGCAGTTTTTACAATGAGCAGTTCTTC. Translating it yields CASSFYNEQFF.